This T cell receptor (beta chain) was sequenced in a study of blood T cell repertoires in COVID-19 (dated by TCRdb to about 2020). Study-level background: Samples covering the acute and convalescent phases of COVID-19 were provided by collaborators in the United States, Italy and Spain. The prospective study material was composed of cDNA or gDNA derived from T cells, B-cell-depleted T cells, or PBMCs. Subjects who had been exposed to COVID-19, were actively infected with it, or had recovered from it provided the deeply sampled blood TCRbeta repertoires that made up the dataset. The repertoires were made available in a free public database intended to serve as a resource for research on the immune response to SARS-CoV-2. Samples came from the ongoing ImmuneRACE study (first 160 participants) plus 1,254 subjects from 6 global collaborators. The sample metadata nearly always contained a de-identified subject ID, COVID-19 status, age in years and sex. Where available, HLA class I and class II types were taken from metadata supplied by the sample provider and were not determined by assay-based typing.

TCRbeta CDR3 regions were amplified from genomic DNA by means of the immunoSEQ Assay, a bias-controlled multiplex PCR. The study's processing was this. The number of nucleated cells in each sample was estimated from the amplification of reference gene primers within the assay. Sequence reads were collapsed and filtered to measure the absolute abundance of every unique TCRbeta CDR3 rearrangement. For each sample, productive Simpson clonality was calculated by taking the square root of Simpson's diversity index across productive rearrangements. TCRdb mirrors the immuneACCESS table, restricted to in-frame sequences. Some clones are absent from its copies; in checked studies, under half trace to an unresolved V gene, and the reason for the others is unknown. The V and J calls and clone size are taken from that table; D and trimming were inferred from the DNA. This sample has around 250,000 clones in its table, and roughly 85% of those were observed once. In total, the top ten clones hold 3% of the sample.

The full study reports these points: How much clinical and demographic metadata was included differed by source and by participant, and the metadata was provided uncurated.

As concerns this clone: Its antigen target is currently unknown. There are no base qualities to consult, and no much larger clone falls within one base.

The collaborating institutions used their own protocols to collect whole blood in K2EDTA tubes. For TCRbeta analysis, collaborator samples were shipped as frozen whole blood, as isolated PBMCs, or as DNA extracted from either sample type. CDR1 and CDR2 were assigned from the germline V gene as SQVTM and ANQGSEA. Inclusive of the bounding cysteine and phenylalanine, the CDR3 is 13 residues long. Here the CDR3 DNA is all that survives: 39 bases in frame from base 1. V lost 5 bases and J lost 2 bases, and the count of bases not matched to a germline gene is 5. The V and J segments used are TRBV29-1 and TRBJ1-2; 7 middle bases align to TRBD1. Sequenced input: peripheral blood. This clonotype originated in a woman in her 30s with active or convalescent COVID-19. The nucleotide sequence is TGCAGCGTTTGGGACAGAACGAACTATGGCTACACCTTC. Its protein is CSVWDRTNYGYTF.